Listed here is a single TCR beta chain. These data originate in a study of shared clonotypes between healthy human individuals. At the level of the study: Aged 18 to 49, the donors were a couple of women and a few men.

Positive CCR7 selection of CD45RO-negative cells yielded the naive CD8 cells, and terminally differentiated effector memory CD45RA+ cells were excluded. Trimming took off 3 bases at V and 0 bases at J, with 12 bases between the two ends. The CDR3 spans 14 residues. Per the germline V gene, CDR1 is SQVTM and CDR2 is ANQGSEA. The method was immunoSEQ multiplex PCR; TCRdb's version includes in-frame clones alone and lacks a portion of them. The top ten clones hold more than 1.5% of a sample with roughly 2,000,000 clones, 90% to 95% of them seen once. V is TRBV29-1 and J is TRBJ2-7; D remains unclear. The sequenced sample consisted of naive CD8+ T cells from PBMCs. This receptor was obtained from a man between 18 and 35 years old in good health. Some clones in this sample may be carry-over from other donors' samples. The CDR3 spells CSVDWQPLSYEQYF. The CDR3 nucleotides are TGCAGCGTTGATTGGCAGCCTCTCTCCTACGAGCAGTACTTC.